Listed below are T cell receptor beta chains from one sample, sequenced in a study of CD8+ T cells in alopecia areata. Repertoires were generated with immunoSEQ multiplex PCR, while TCRdb's copy carries only in-frame clones and drops some. The data contain 95,000 to 100,000 clones, 55% to 70% of them singletons. Material: CD8+ T cells sorted from blood, obtained between weeks 55 and 70, from a patient treated with tofacitinib. These receptors came from a human donor with alopecia areata. CDR3s include the opening cysteine and the closing phenylalanine or tryptophan. The order of the fields is CDR3 DNA, CDR3 protein, V gene, J gene, clone size, D gene. A D gene is named only where the DNA matches it firmly. Only part of the rows carry a size: once, few, many, or a class if the clone is expanded.

TGTGCCAGCAGCCCCGGCAATCAGCCCCAGCATTTT	CASSPGNQPQHF	TRBV7-9	TRBJ1-5	-	-
TGTGCCAGCAGTTACGGAAGGGGCAGGGAGCAGTACTTC	CASSYGRGREQYF	TRBV6-5	TRBJ2-7	-	-
TGTGCCAGCAGCCTTCAAGGGGTAAATGAGCAGTTCTTC	CASSLQGVNEQFF	TRBV14	TRBJ2-1	-	-
TGCGCCAGCAGCTTGGCCGAGGGAGCCTACGAGCAGTACTTC	CASSLAEGAYEQYF	TRBV5-1	TRBJ2-7	few	-
TGCGCCAGCAGCCATACCGGGACAGGAGAGACCCAGTACTTC	CASSHTGTGETQYF	TRBV4-1	TRBJ2-5	-	TRBD1
TGTGCCAGCAGTTACGCTACAGGGGGGAAATACGAGCAGTACTTC	CASSYATGGKYEQYF	TRBV6-5	TRBJ2-7	-	TRBD1
TGCAGCGTTGAGGGCCTGGAGGGAGGAGACGAGCAGTACTTC	CSVEGLEGGDEQYF	TRBV29-1	TRBJ2-7	few	-
TGTGCCAGCAGTGATCCCACTAGCGGGGGGGTCCCCTACAATGAGCAGTTCTTC	CASSDPTSGGVPYNEQFF	TRBV2	TRBJ2-1	-	TRBD2
TGTGCCAGCAGCTCCCGACTAGCGGGGGGGACTAGCACAGATACGCAGTATTTT	CASSSRLAGGTSTDTQYF	TRBV13	TRBJ2-3	-	TRBD2
TGTGCCTGGAGTGTACTTACGACAGGGGAGGCTGAAGCTTTCTTT	CAWSVLTTGEAEAFF	TRBV30	TRBJ1-1	-	TRBD1
TGTGCCAGCAGTGATGACAACGTACAAGAGACCCAGTACTTC	CASSDDNVQETQYF	TRBV2	TRBJ2-5	-	-
TGCAGCGTTGAGGAGTCAGGGCAGGGCAATGAGCAGTTCTTC	CSVEESGQGNEQFF	TRBV29-1	TRBJ2-1	-	-
TGTGCCTGGAGTGTAATCCGCGGTAATGAAAAACTGTTTTTT	CAWSVIRGNEKLFF	TRBV30	TRBJ1-4	-	-
TGTGCCAGCAGCCAAGGAGGGGGGCCGGGGGATACGCAGTATTTT	CASSQGGGPGDTQYF	TRBV14	TRBJ2-3	-	-